This T cell receptor beta chain is from a study of shared T cell receptors in the human thymus. After removal of 4 bases from V and 0 bases from J, the junction contained 6 bases not matched to a gene. Germline lookup yields CDR1 MNHNS and CDR2 SASEGT. This CDR3 has 16 amino acids. The table came from immunoSEQ multiplex PCR; TCRdb's copy has only in-frame clones and leaves some out. The sample contains 550,000 to 800,000 clones, 80% to 90% of which appear only once. The sample was also linked to a second study, of human thymus T cells.

The TCR originated in a girl in the first two years of life with a congenital heart defect. The material sequenced was thymocytes. The chain couples TRBV6-1 to TRBJ1-2; 9 nucleotides match TRBD1. The CDR3 spells CASSARTGVTNYGYTF. CDR3 nucleotides: TGTGCCAGCAGTGCGAGGACAGGGGTAACTAACTATGGCTACACCTTC.